This T cell receptor beta chain was captured in a study of T cell clonality in common variable immunodeficiency. Germline V gives CDR1 MRHNA, CDR2 SNTAGT. CDR3 length: 14 residues. Deletions cut 2 bases from V and 3 bases from J, with 11 bases between. Data came from immunoSEQ multiplex PCR; TCRdb stores just in-frame clones and leaves some out. Found here are approximately 29,000 clones, no singletons; the ten largest cover 2.5% to 3.5%. General study points: TCRbeta clonality was increased in CVID versus healthy controls. In common variable immunodeficiency, TCR beta chains reportedly carried fewer deletions and N-nucleotide insertions.

Patients had low serum IgG, IgA and/or IgM and specific antibody deficiency. Worth noting for this clone: Its antigen is unidentified. Read sequence stops 3 residues before the CDR3 end, and the germline J gene provides the missing end.

V gene TRBV6-4 combines with J gene TRBJ2-7, with unresolved D. This receptor was taken from a human donor with common variable immunodeficiency. The sequenced sample consisted of peripheral blood mononuclear cells. CDR3 bases read: TGTGCCAGCAGTGACGGGCAGAAAGACTACGAG. Translated, it gives CASSDGQKDYE. The whole CDR3 protein reads CASSDGQKDYEQYF.